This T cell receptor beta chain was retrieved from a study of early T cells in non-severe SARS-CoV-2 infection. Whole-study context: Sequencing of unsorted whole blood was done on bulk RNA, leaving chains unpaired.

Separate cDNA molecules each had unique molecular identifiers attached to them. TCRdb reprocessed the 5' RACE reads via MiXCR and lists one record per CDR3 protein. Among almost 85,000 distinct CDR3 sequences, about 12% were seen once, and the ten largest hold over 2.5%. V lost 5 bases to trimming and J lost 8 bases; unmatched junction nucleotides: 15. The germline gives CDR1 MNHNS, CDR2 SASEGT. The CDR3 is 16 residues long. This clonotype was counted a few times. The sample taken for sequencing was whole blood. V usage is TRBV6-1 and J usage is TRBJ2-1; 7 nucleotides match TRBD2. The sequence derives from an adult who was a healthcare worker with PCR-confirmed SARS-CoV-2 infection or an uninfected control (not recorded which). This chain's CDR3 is CASSSRGSRSLDEQFF. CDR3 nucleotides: TGTGCCAGCAGTTCGCGCGGGAGCCGGAGTCTTGATGAGCAGTTCTTC.